This TCR beta chain was identified in a study of CD8 T cells in ankylosing spondylitis. Whole-study results and caveats: Disease-linked clones bore a CD8+ phenotype, appearing relatively rarely in peripheral blood. Blood from ankylosing spondylitis patients appeared to carry a characteristic roughly eight-variant TCR beta motif. In synovial fluid and blood from reactive arthritis, some motif variants were previously reported.

Ten or more counts support this clonotype. Its antigen is currently unknown. Per the germline V gene, CDR1 is KGHDR and CDR2 is SFDVKD. V lost 5 bases and J 6 bases, leaving 17 bases between the germline ends. CDR3 length: 15 amino acids. In TCRdb, the 5' RACE reads were re-called with MiXCR into one record per CDR3 protein. Of approximately 140,000 distinct CDR3 sequences listed, approximately 9.2% were seen once; the top ten hold 7.3%. The J gene is TRBJ2-3, the V gene TRBV24-1, with D hard to call. The source is a male donor with ankylosing spondylitis. The sequencing sample was made of synovial fluid, either unsorted or a sorted T cell fraction (not recorded which). CDR3 sequence (DNA): TGTGCCACCAGTGGGGCGAACGCCCTGGGGGATACGCAGTATTTT. Translation: CATSGANALGDTQYF.